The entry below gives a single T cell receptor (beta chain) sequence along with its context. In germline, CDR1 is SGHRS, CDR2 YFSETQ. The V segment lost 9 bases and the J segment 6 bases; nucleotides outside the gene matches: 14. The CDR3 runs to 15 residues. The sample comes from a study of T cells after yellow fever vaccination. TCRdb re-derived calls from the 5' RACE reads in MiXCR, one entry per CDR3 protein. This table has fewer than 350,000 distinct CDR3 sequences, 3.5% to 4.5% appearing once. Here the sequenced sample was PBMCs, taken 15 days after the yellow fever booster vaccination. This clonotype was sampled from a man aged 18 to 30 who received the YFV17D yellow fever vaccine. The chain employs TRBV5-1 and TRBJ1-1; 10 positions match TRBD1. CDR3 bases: TGCGCCACCAAGAGGGGGACAGGGGCGGAGGCTGAAGCTTTCTTT. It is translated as CATKRGTGAEAEAFF.